Listed here are 16 T cell receptor beta chains from one sample, sequenced in a study of identical twins. MiXCR was run by TCRdb on the 5' RACE reads, yielding one entry per CDR3 protein. The sample contains some 710,000 distinct CDR3 sequences, less than 7% of which appear only once. The sample taken for sequencing was naive T cells sorted from blood. These receptors were collected from a man aged 18 to 29 in good health.

The sample holds many counts of this clonotype. The chain uses TRBV6-1 and TRBJ2-3; 7 bases are a match to TRBD1. The V segment lost 6 bases and the J segment 2 bases; nucleotides outside the gene matches: 8. The CDR3 runs 15 residues. In germline, CDR1 is MNHNS, CDR2 SASEGT. CDR3 region: CASRVWTGHTDTQYF. CDR3 nucleotides: TGTGCCAGCAGGGTATGGACAGGCCACACAGATACGCAGTATTTT.

Comments on this clonotype: A single base separates this from a much larger clone, so it may be a read error. The J gene is TRBJ2-2, the V gene TRBV5-1, with D perhaps matching TRBD1 (6 bases). The CDR3 is made up of 14 amino acids. V gave up 7 bases and J gave up 6 bases, with 16 bases separating them. Germline CDR1 SGHRS, CDR2 YFSETQ. The CDR3 DNA reads TGCGCCAGCTCAGGACAGTTGGACGCCGGGGAGCTGTTTTTT. It codes for CASSGQLDAGELFF.

This clonotype appeared a few times. The chain uses TRBV5-4 and TRBJ2-7; D possibly uses TRBD1 or TRBD2 (6 bases each). Trimming cost V 3 bases and J 3 bases, with 16 bases left between them. This CDR3 is 15 amino acids long. Germline V gives CDR1 SGHNT, CDR2 YYREEE (reference sequence). The CDR3 loop is CASSSRKGGGYEQYF. Here the CDR3 DNA reads TGTGCCAGCAGCTCCAGAAAGGGGGGAGGCTACGAGCAGTACTTC.

The chain uses TRBV3-1 and TRBJ2-5; D not certain. Germline CDR1 is LGHDT and CDR2 is YNNKEL (reference sequence). Trimming took 3 bases from V and 0 from J, leaving 14 bases between them. This CDR3 region has 16 residues. The CDR3 reads CASSHLEKSDQETQYF. The CDR3 DNA reads as TGTGCCAGCAGCCACCTTGAGAAAAGCGACCAAGAGACCCAGTACTTC.

The table lists this clonotype with many counts. DNA for the CDR3: TGCGCCAGCAGCTTGGCGGCGGGAGAAGTAGATACGCAGTATTTT. Its translation: CASSLAAGEVDTQYF. The chain couples TRBV5-1 to TRBJ2-3, with TRBD2 identical over 7 bases. CDR1 SGHRS and CDR2 YFSETQ come from the germline V gene. There are 15 residues in the CDR3. V was pared by 0 bases and J by 5 bases, with 6 bases of the junction left unmatched.

There are a few counts of this clonotype. The chain is built from TRBV20-1 and TRBJ2-7; 10 bases align to TRBD2. V lost 6 bases and J lost 3; bases outside the gene matches: 11. The CDR3 runs to 15 residues. Germline-derived CDR1 and CDR2 are DFQATT and SNEGSKA (reference sequence). CDR3 protein: CSAPLAASGSYEQYF. The DNA for the CDR3 is TGCAGTGCCCCCCTAGCGGCTAGCGGGAGCTACGAGCAGTACTTC.

The sample holds a few counts of this clonotype. This chain links TRBV5-1 with TRBJ2-7, with 7 bases aligning to TRBD2. The CDR3 runs 16 residues. Germline CDR1 and CDR2: SGHRS and YFSETQ. Losses at the gene ends were 3 bases for V and 2 bases for J; bases not matched to a gene: 11. The DNA for the CDR3 is TGCGCCAGCAGCTGGGGACGGCGGGGGAACCCCTACGAGCAGTACTTC. Its translation: CASSWGRRGNPYEQYF. Complete variable domain (other parts from reference TRBV5-1 and TRBJ2-7): KAGVTQTPRYLIKTRGQQVTLSCSPISGHRSVSWYQQTPGQGLQFLFEYFSETQRNKGNFPGRFSGRQFSNSRSEMNVSTLELGDSALYLCASSWGRRGNPYEQYFGPGTRLTVT.

This clonotype occurred many times. This sequence joins TRBV6-5 and TRBJ2-5, with a tentative D call TRBD1 (6 bases). Germline V gene lookup returns CDR1 MNHEY and CDR2 SVGAGI. Trimming pared 5 bases from V and 5 bases from J, leaving 12 bases between. There are 13 residues in the CDR3. The CDR3: CASSHRVGETQYF. As DNA, the CDR3 is TGTGCCAGCAGTCACAGGGTTGGGGAGACCCAGTACTTC.

In this sample, this clonotype turned up many times. The chain joins TRBV10-3 to TRBJ2-3, with TRBD2 matching 9 bases. CDR3 length: 17 residues. Germline values: CDR1 ENHRY, CDR2 SYGVKD. V was pared by 2 bases and J by 6 bases, with 12 bases of the junction left unmatched. CDR3 nucleotide sequence: TGTGCCATCAGTGAGCAGGAGGAAGGGACTAGCTTTGATACGCAGTATTTT. Translation gives CAISEQEEGTSFDTQYF.

This clonotype was detected a few times. This rearrangement joins TRBV14 to TRBJ2-7; D is ambiguous. The CDR3 is 17 residues long. V lost 3 bases to trimming and J lost 5 bases, with 23 bases between them. Germline values: CDR1 SGHDN, CDR2 FVKESK. Here the CDR3 reads CASSHGQLAAPWDEQYF. CDR3 nucleotides: TGTGCCAGCAGCCACGGTCAGTTGGCGGCCCCTTGGGACGAGCAGTACTTC.

This clonotype was recorded at least ten times. The chain has TRBV2 and TRBJ2-3; D tentatively reads TRBD1 or TRBD2 (5 bases each). Per germline, CDR1 SNHLY and CDR2 FYNNEI. V shed 1 base and J shed 8 bases, with 10 bases lying between them. This CDR3 comprises 13 residues. The DNA of the CDR3 is TGTGCCAGCAGTGAAGGAGAGAGGGGTACGCAGTATTTT. It codes for CASSEGERGTQYF.

The rearrangement joins TRBV10-3 to TRBJ2-7; D remains unclear. V lost 0 bases and J 3 bases, leaving 18 bases between the germline ends. Germline assignment: CDR1 ENHRY and CDR2 SYGVKD. This CDR3 spans 17 amino acids. This CDR3 reads CAISESAPGLVVYEQYF. In nucleotides, the CDR3 is TGTGCCATCAGTGAGTCGGCCCCTGGTCTAGTTGTCTACGAGCAGTACTTC.

This clonotype was counted many times. The CDR3 loop is CASTRTSGTNTGELFF. DNA for the CDR3: TGTGCCAGCACCCGGACTAGCGGGACCAACACCGGGGAGCTGTTTTTT. The chain uses TRBV7-2 and TRBJ2-2, with 12 bases identical to TRBD2. The ends lost 7 bases at V and 2 bases at J; junction bases unmatched: 5. CDR1 and CDR2 (germline): SGHTA, FQGNSA. This CDR3 is built from 16 residues.

This clonotype was detected many times. The chain links TRBV5-1 to TRBJ2-1; D is perhaps TRBD2 (5 bases). Trimming shortened V by 5 bases and J by 5 bases, and 14 bases separated the two germline ends. The V gene's germline CDR1 is SGHRS and CDR2 YFSETQ. The length of the CDR3 is 14 residues. This CDR3 reads CASSQRTGNNEQFF. CDR3 sequence (DNA): TGCGCCAGCAGTCAGCGGACTGGCAACAATGAGCAGTTCTTC.

Notes on this clonotype: Since a much larger clone is just one base distant, this may be a read error. DNA for the CDR3: TGCGCCAGCAGCCAAGACTCCAGATGCTACGAGCAGTACTTC. Translated: CASSQDSRCYEQYF. The V and J genes are TRBV4-3 and TRBJ2-7; D not resolved. Per the germline V gene, CDR1 is LGHNA and CDR2 is YSLEER. V was pared by 0 bases and J by 3 bases, with 9 bases between. There are 14 residues in the CDR3.

This clonotype was recorded many times. The V gene is TRBV20-1, the J gene TRBJ1-1, with a weak D call TRBD1 (5 bases). This CDR3 region has 13 residues. Trimming shortened V by 5 bases and J by 0 bases, and 10 bases separated the two germline ends. CDR1 and CDR2 (germline): DFQATT, SNEGSKA (reference sequence). The CDR3 sequence is CSALGTVNTEAFF. In DNA form, the CDR3 reads TGCAGTGCTTTGGGGACGGTGAACACTGAAGCTTTCTTT.